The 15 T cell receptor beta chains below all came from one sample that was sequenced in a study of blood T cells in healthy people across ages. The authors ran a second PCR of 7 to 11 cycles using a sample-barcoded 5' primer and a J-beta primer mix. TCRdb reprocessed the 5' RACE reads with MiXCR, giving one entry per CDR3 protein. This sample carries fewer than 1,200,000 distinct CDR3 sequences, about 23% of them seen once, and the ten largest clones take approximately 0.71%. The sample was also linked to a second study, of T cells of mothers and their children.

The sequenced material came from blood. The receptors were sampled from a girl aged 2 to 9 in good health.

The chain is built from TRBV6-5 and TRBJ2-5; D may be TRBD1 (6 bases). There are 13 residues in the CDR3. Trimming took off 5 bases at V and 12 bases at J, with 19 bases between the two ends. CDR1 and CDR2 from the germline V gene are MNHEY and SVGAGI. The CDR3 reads CASSLSLQGGKYF. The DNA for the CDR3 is TGTGCCAGCAGTCTTTCGCTACAGGGTGGGAAGTACTTC.

Here the CDR3 reads CSVVFQGGRSNEQFF. As DNA, the CDR3 is TGCAGCGTTGTTTTTCAGGGAGGGAGAAGTAATGAGCAGTTCTTC. This chain links TRBV29-1 with TRBJ2-5; 7 bases are a match to TRBD2. The J call may be in error: the DNA end matches TRBJ2-1 better. This CDR3 is 15 amino acids long. The germline gives CDR1 SQVTM, CDR2 ANQGSEA.

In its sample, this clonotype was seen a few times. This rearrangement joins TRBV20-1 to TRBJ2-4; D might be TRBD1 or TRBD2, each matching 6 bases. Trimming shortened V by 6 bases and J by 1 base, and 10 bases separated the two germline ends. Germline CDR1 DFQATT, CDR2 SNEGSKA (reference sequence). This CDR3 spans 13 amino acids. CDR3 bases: TGCAGTGCGATAGGGGGGGCCAAAAACATTCAGTACTTC. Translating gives CSAIGGAKNIQYF.

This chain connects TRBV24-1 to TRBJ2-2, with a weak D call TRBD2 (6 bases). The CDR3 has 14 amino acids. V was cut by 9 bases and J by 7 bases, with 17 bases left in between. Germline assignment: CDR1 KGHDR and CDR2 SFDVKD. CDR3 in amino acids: CATGAGRTSGELFF. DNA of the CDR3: TGTGCCACCGGGGCCGGGAGAACGAGCGGGGAGCTGTTTTTT.

The CDR3 nucleotides are TGTGCCAGCAGCTTAGTTCGGCTAGCGACCTACAATGAGCAGTTCTTC. This translates into CASSLVRLATYNEQFF. The chain recombines TRBV7-9 with TRBJ2-1; tentatively, D is TRBD2 (6 bases). CDR1 and CDR2 from the germline V gene are SEHNR and FQNEAQ (reference sequence). This CDR3 is built from 16 residues. The germline V and J ends were trimmed by 1 base and 2 bases, with 12 bases remaining between them.

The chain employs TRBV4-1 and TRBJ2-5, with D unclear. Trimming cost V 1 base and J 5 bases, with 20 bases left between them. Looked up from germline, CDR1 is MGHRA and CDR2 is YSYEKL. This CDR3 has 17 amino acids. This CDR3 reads CASSQGVGMDIVETQYF. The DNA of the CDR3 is TGCGCCAGCAGCCAAGGGGTAGGGATGGATATCGTTGAGACCCAGTACTTC.

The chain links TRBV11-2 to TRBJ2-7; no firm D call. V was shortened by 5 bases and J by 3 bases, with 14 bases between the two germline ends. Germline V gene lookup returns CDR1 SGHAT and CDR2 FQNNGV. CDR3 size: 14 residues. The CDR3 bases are TGTGCCAGCAGCCTCCCTTGGTCCAACTACGAGCAGTACTTC. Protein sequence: CASSLPWSNYEQYF.

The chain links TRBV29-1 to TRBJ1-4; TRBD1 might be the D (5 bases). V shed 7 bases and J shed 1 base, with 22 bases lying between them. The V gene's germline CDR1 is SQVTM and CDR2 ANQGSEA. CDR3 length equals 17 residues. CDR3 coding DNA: TGCAGCGCAGCTCGCTCCTCAGGGTACCGAACTAATGAAAAACTGTTTTTT. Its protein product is CSAARSSGYRTNEKLFF.

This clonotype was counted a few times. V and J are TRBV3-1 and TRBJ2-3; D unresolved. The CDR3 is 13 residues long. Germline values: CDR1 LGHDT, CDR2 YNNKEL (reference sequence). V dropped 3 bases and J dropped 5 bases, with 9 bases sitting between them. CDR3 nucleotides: TGTGCCAGCAGCCAGGGATTCGGAGATACGCAGTATTTT. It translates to CASSQGFGDTQYF.

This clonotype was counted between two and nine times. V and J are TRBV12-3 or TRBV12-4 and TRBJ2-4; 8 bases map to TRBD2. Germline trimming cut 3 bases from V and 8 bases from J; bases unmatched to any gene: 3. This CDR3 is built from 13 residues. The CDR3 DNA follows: TGTGCCAGCAGTTTTTCGGGGGGGGACATTCAGTACTTC. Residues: CASSFSGGDIQYF.

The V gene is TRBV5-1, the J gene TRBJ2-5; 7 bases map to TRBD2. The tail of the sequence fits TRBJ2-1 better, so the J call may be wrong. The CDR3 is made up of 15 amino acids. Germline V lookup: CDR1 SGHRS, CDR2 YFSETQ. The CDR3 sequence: CATRNEGGSLHEQFF. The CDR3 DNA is TGCGCCACCAGAAATGAGGGCGGGAGTCTGCATGAGCAGTTCTTC.

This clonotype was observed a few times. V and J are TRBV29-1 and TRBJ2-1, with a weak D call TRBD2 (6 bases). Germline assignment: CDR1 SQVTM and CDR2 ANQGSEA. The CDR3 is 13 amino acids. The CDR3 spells CSSLGGASNEQFF. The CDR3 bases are TGCAGTTCGCTCGGGGGAGCGTCCAATGAGCAGTTCTTC.

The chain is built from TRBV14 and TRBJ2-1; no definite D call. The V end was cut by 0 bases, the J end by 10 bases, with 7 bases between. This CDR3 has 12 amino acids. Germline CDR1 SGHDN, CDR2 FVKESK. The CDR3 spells CASSQERLEQFF. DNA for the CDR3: TGTGCCAGCAGCCAAGAGCGTTTGGAGCAGTTCTTC.

The CDR3 nucleotides read TGTGCCAGCAAACCTTACACCCAGGTCCAAGGGGAGACCCAGTACTTC. This codes for CASKPYTQVQGETQYF. The V and J genes are TRBV27 and TRBJ2-5, with no clear D. This CDR3 is 16 amino acids long. The germline CDR1 and CDR2 sequences are MNHEY and SMNVEV (reference sequence). The V gene lost 7 bases and the J gene lost 5 bases, with 23 bases spanning the gap.

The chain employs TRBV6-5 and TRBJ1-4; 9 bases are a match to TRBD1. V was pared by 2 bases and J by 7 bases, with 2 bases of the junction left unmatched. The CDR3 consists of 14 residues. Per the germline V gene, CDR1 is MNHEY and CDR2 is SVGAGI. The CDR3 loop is CASSYGTGIEKLFF. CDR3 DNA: TGTGCCAGCAGTTACGGGACAGGGATTGAAAAACTGTTTTTT.